One sample yielded the 9 T cell receptor beta chains listed below, sequenced in a study of T cell responses to AZD1222 COVID-19 vaccine. TCRdb's copy holds only in-frame clones and misses some; the assay was immunoSEQ multiplex PCR. The table lists roughly 190,000 clones, roughly 92% of them singletons, with under 2% in the top ten. The sequenced sample was peripheral blood, obtained 28 days after the second AZD1222 dose. The receptors derive from an adult who received the AZD1222 COVID-19 vaccine.

The rearrangement joins TRBV3-1 (or the pseudogene TRBV3-2) to TRBJ2-2; D gene unclear. The CDR3 has 13 amino acids. V was pared by 2 bases and J by 5 bases, with 6 bases between. CDR1 LGHDT and CDR2 YNNKEL come from the germline V gene (reference sequence). CDR3 nucleotide sequence: TGTGCCAGCAGCCAAATGCCGACCGGGGAGCTGTTTTTT. Protein product: CASSQMPTGELFF.

This clone came up once. The chain employs TRBV14 and TRBJ2-3; D ambiguous. This CDR3 spans 13 amino acids. The ends were cut back, 6 bases at V and 0 bases at J, with 7 bases in the middle. Germline V lookup: CDR1 SGHDN, CDR2 FVKESK. CDR3 nucleotide sequence: TGTGCCAGCAGTTCCGGAAGCACAGATACGCAGTATTTT. Encoded protein: CASSSGSTDTQYF.

The chain uses TRBV6-5 and TRBJ2-3, with no clear D. V was shortened by 4 bases and J by 2 bases, with 16 bases between the two germline ends. There are 16 residues in the CDR3. Germline V lookup: CDR1 MNHEY, CDR2 SVGAGI. CDR3 sequence reads: CASSLHPQGFTDTQYF. DNA for the CDR3: TGTGCCAGCAGTTTACACCCCCAAGGGTTCACAGATACGCAGTATTTT.

This clone has just a few counts. The sample carries other DNA sequences with the same CDR3. The V call is TRBV7-8, the J call TRBJ1-5; D gene ambiguous. The CDR3 runs 13 residues. Trimming took 2 bases from V and 3 from J, leaving 5 bases between them. CDR1 is SGHVS, CDR2 FQNEAQ, per germline. This CDR3 reads CASSLRPNQPQHF. CDR3 bases: TGTGCCAGCAGCTTAAGACCCAATCAGCCCCAGCATTTT.

The CDR3 region is CAWSVSGVRNQPQHF. CDR3 coding DNA: TGTGCCTGGAGTGTCTCAGGGGTTAGGAATCAGCCCCAGCATTTT. The chain has TRBV30 and TRBJ1-5; tentatively, D is TRBD1 (6 bases). Trimming removed 0 bases at V and 4 bases at J, with 13 bases between. CDR1 and CDR2 from the germline V gene are GTSNPN and SVGIG (reference sequence). The CDR3 covers 15 residues.

The chain has TRBV20-1 and TRBJ2-7; 14 nucleotides align to TRBD2. This CDR3 region has 15 residues. Losses at the gene ends were 3 bases for V and 2 bases for J; bases not matched to a gene: 3. The germline V gene encodes CDR1 DFQATT and CDR2 SNEGSKA (reference sequence). DNA of the CDR3: TGCAGTGCTAGTCCGACTAGCGGGGGGGCCTACGAGCAGTACTTC. It codes for CSASPTSGGAYEQYF.

This clone was observed a few times. V gene TRBV7-2 combines with J gene TRBJ1-2; 9 bases line up with TRBD1. Germline lookup yields CDR1 SGHTA and CDR2 FQGNSA. CDR3 size: 15 residues. V dropped 4 bases and J dropped 0; count of bases not matched to a gene: 3. The CDR3 reads CASSYRDRANYGYTF. As DNA, the CDR3 is TGTGCCAGCAGCTACCGGGACAGGGCTAACTATGGCTACACCTTC.

V is TRBV5-1 and J is TRBJ1-6; 12 bases fit TRBD1. The CDR3 consists of 18 residues. Germline V CDR1 and CDR2: SGHRS, YFSETQ. V shed 1 base, J shed 9 bases, and the junction held 11 bases outside the gene matches. The CDR3 bases are TGCGCCAGCAGCTTGTATATCGGGACAGGGGGCGTAGGTTCACCCCTCCACTTT. This codes for CASSLYIGTGGVGSPLHF.

The CDR3 protein is CAIRPGQGLGEDYGYTF. The CDR3 coding sequence is TGTGCCATCAGACCCGGACAGGGATTGGGTGAGGACTATGGCTACACCTTC. The chain uses TRBV10-3 and TRBJ1-2, with TRBD1 matching over 8 bases. The length of the CDR3 is 17 residues. Germline CDR1 reads ENHRY; CDR2 reads SYGVKD. The ends lost 6 bases at V and 3 bases at J; junction bases unmatched: 15.